This T cell receptor beta chain was observed in a study of T cell responses to AZD1222 COVID-19 vaccine. Study-wide points: Reports indicate that nearly half of spike-specific TCRs are directed at unmutated variant regions. Following two doses of AZD1222, Spike-specific TCR breadth and depth rose.

In the case of this clone: Its antigen is unknown.

Only in-frame clones appear in the TCRdb table, and some are missing; sequencing was by immunoSEQ multiplex PCR. The table includes about 140,000 clones, around 93% detected once. The ends were cut back, 2 bases at V and 4 bases at J, with 8 bases in the middle. The CDR3 spans 13 residues. Germline CDR1 reads SEHNR; CDR2 reads FQNEAQ (reference sequence). The input for sequencing was peripheral blood, taken on day 0 of AZD1222 vaccination. The source is an adult in good health. This chain connects TRBV7-9 to TRBJ1-1; the D gene is possibly TRBD1 (5 bases). The CDR3 region has the DNA TGTGCCAGCAGCTTACAGGGAGGCACTGAAGCTTTCTTT. Residues: CASSLQGGTEAFF.